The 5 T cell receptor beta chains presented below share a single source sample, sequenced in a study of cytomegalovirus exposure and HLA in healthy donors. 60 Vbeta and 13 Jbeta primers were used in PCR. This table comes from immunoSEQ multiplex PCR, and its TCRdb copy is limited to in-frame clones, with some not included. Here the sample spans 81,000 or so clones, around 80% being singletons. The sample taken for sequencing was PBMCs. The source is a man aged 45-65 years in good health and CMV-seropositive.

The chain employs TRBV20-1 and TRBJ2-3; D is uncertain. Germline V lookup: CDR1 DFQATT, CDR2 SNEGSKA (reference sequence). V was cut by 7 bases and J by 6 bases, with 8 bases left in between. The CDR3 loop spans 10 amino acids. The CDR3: CSGAMDTQYF. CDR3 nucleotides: TGCAGTGGGGCTATGGATACGCAGTATTTT.

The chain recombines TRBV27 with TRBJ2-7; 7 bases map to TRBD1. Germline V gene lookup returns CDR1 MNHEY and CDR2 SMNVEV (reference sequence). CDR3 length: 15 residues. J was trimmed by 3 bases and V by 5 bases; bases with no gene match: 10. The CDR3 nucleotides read TGTGCCAGCAGTCTCTCCGGGACAGCTTACTACGAGCAGTACTTC. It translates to CASSLSGTAYYEQYF.

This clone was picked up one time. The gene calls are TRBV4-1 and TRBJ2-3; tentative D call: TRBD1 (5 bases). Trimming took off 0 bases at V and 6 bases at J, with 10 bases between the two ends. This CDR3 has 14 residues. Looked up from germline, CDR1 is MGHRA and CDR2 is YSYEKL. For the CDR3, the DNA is TGCGCCAGCAGCCAAGACGTAGGACATGATACGCAGTATTTT. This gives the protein CASSQDVGHDTQYF.

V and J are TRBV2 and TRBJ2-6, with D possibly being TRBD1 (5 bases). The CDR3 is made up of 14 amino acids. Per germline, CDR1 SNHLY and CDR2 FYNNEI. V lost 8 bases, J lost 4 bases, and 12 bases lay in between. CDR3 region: CASQDKPGANVLTF. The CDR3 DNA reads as TGTGCCAGCCAGGACAAACCCGGGGCCAACGTCCTGACTTTC.

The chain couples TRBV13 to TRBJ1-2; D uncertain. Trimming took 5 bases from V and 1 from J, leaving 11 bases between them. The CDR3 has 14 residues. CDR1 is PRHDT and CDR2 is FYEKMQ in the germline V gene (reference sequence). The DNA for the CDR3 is TGTGCCAGCAGCCTCAGACATATTAACTATGGCTACACCTTC. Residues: CASSLRHINYGYTF.